This T cell receptor beta chain was captured by sequencing in a study of blood T cell repertoires in COVID-19. The overall study: There were acute and convalescent COVID-19 samples, and they came from the United States, Italy and Spain. Sources were T cells, B-cell-depleted T cells, or PBMCs; the material itself was cDNA or gDNA.

Trimming cost V 2 bases and J 7 bases, with 15 bases left between them. CDR1 KGHSH and CDR2 LQKENI come from the germline V gene. The length of the CDR3 is 15 residues. As originally analysed: From reference gene primer amplification, estimates of nucleated cell counts were derived. The table came from immunoSEQ multiplex PCR; TCRdb's copy has only in-frame clones and leaves some out. For V, J and clone size, that table is used; D and trimming come from the DNA. Here the sample spans about 140,000 clones, more than 85% being singletons. The TCR comes from a human donor in a cohort sampled during active COVID-19. The chain has TRBV18 and TRBJ1-3; D unclear. Specimen: peripheral blood. CDR3 protein: CASSPRTTLMNTIYF. As DNA, the CDR3 is TGTGCCAGCTCACCAAGGACTACCTTGATGAACACCATATATTTT.